The rows below give T cell receptor beta chains drawn from one sample of a study of blood T cell repertoires in COVID-19. The assay was immunoSEQ multiplex PCR, and TCRdb's table has in-frame clones only and misses some. The table lists under 450,000 clones, approximately 91% of them singletons, with about 1.6% in the top ten. Material: peripheral blood. All receptors come from a middle-aged woman with COVID-19, enrolled during active disease. Both conserved end residues are part of each CDR3. The order of the fields is V gene, clone size, J gene, D gene, CDR3 protein, CDR3 DNA. The D gene is left open where the match is weak. Size tells how often a clone was seen (once, few, many) or the class of an expanded clone, and some rows leave it out.

>TRBV6-2/TRBV6-3|NA|TRBJ1-5|NA
CASSQTATGTIDF
TGTGCCAGCAGCCAGACCGCAACCGGGACAATAGATTTT
>TRBV13|NA|TRBJ2-7|TRBD1
CASSLLGTGGFYEQYF
TGTGCCAGCAGCTTATTAGGGACAGGGGGGTTTTACGAGCAGTACTTC
>TRBV2|NA|TRBJ2-1|NA
CASSERGFDNEQFF
TGTGCCAGCAGCGAACGGGGGTTCGACAATGAGCAGTTCTTC
>TRBV9|NA|TRBJ2-5|NA
CASSVVSAGQETQYF
TGTGCCAGCAGCGTAGTTTCGGCAGGCCAAGAGACCCAGTACTTC
>TRBV5-1|NA|TRBJ1-1|NA
CASSSIPGDTEAFF
TGCGCCAGCAGCTCTATCCCAGGGGATACTGAAGCTTTCTTT
>TRBV7-2|once|TRBJ2-3|NA
CASSLGHTDTQYF
TGTGCCAGCAGCTTAGGACACACAGATACGCAGTATTTT
>TRBV12-3/TRBV12-4|NA|TRBJ1-2|TRBD1
CASSIQGARGYTF
TGTGCCAGCAGTATACAGGGGGCGAGGGGCTACACCTTC
>TRBV28|NA|TRBJ1-6|NA
CASSFDIYNSPLHF
TGTGCCAGCAGTTTCGACATCTATAATTCACCCCTCCACTTT
>TRBV12-5|NA|TRBJ1-1|TRBD1
CASGLTIGQGPHQAFF
TGTGCTAGTGGACTCACCATCGGACAGGGGCCCCATCAAGCTTTCTTT
>TRBV18|NA|TRBJ2-1|NA
CASSLGRLSKQFF
TGTGCCAGCTCACTGGGCCGGCTCTCTAAGCAGTTCTTC
>TRBV5-1|NA|TRBJ2-5|NA
CASSAGVGGGKTQYF
TGCGCCAGCAGCGCAGGGGTAGGGGGAGGGAAGACCCAGTACTTC
>TRBV7-2|once|TRBJ2-7|NA
CASSITQGSSYEQYF
TGTGCCAGCAGCATTACCCAGGGGAGCTCCTACGAGCAGTACTTC
>TRBV5-1|NA|TRBJ1-2|TRBD1
CASSPGQGKDYGYTF
TGCGCCAGCAGCCCCGGACAGGGTAAAGACTATGGCTACACCTTC
>TRBV11-2|once|TRBJ2-2|NA
CASSLFPRTVNTGELFF
TGTGCCAGCAGCTTATTCCCGCGGACTGTGAACACCGGGGAGCTGTTTTTT
>TRBV5-5|once|TRBJ1-5|TRBD1
CASSLGTGREAQHF
TGTGCCAGCAGCTTGGGGACAGGGAGGGAAGCCCAGCATTTT
>TRBV29-1|NA|TRBJ1-2|TRBD1
CSVDAEDRTDGYTF
TGCAGCGTTGATGCAGAGGACAGGACGGATGGCTACACCTTC
>TRBV29-1|NA|TRBJ2-2|NA
CSVEQHRGTGELFF
TGCAGCGTTGAACAGCATAGGGGCACCGGGGAGCTGTTTTTT
>TRBV11-1|NA|TRBJ2-7|NA
CASSVTLTSEGYEQYF
TGTGCCAGCAGCGTCACCCTCACTAGTGAGGGCTACGAGCAGTACTTC
>TRBV15|NA|TRBJ1-4|TRBD1
CATSRVPGPGQGYEKLFF
TGTGCCACCAGCAGAGTCCCCGGCCCGGGACAGGGGTATGAAAAACTGTTTTTT
>TRBV10-3|NA|TRBJ2-1|TRBD1
CAISERPNRGQNNEQFF
TGTGCCATCAGTGAGAGGCCGAACAGGGGCCAAAACAATGAGCAGTTCTTC
>TRBV20-1|NA|TRBJ1-5|NA
CSASSWRRLESNQPQHF
TGCAGTGCTAGTTCCTGGCGACGGTTGGAGAGCAATCAGCCCCAGCATTTT
>TRBV7-7|NA|TRBJ1-5|NA
CASSLNELNTPPVSNQPQHF
TGTGCTAGCAGCCTTAACGAACTTAATACCCCTCCGGTTAGCAATCAGCCCCAGCATTTT
>TRBV27|once|TRBJ2-3|NA
CASSSGSTDTQYF
TGTGCCAGCAGTAGCGGGAGCACAGATACGCAGTATTTT
>TRBV29-1|NA|TRBJ1-2|TRBD1
CSVEARDRNLYGYTF
TGCAGCGTTGAAGCTCGGGACAGAAACCTCTATGGCTACACCTTC
>TRBV27|NA|TRBJ2-2|TRBD1
CASSSRQGRAGELFF
TGTGCCAGCAGTAGCCGACAGGGACGGGCCGGGGAGCTGTTTTTT
>TRBV7-3|NA|TRBJ2-2|NA
CASSLIATGELFF
TGTGCCAGCAGCTTAATAGCAACCGGGGAGCTGTTTTTT
>TRBV4-3|NA|TRBJ1-1|NA
CASSQGPGGGPMNTEAFF
TGCGCCAGCAGCCAGGGCCCCGGGGGGGGCCCCATGAACACTGAAGCTTTCTTT
>TRBV9|NA|TRBJ2-1|TRBD2
CASSPRTSEWEQFF
TGTGCCAGCAGCCCCCGGACTAGTGAATGGGAGCAGTTCTTC
>TRBV7-8|few|TRBJ2-2|TRBD1
CASSFSGGNTGELFF
TGTGCCAGCAGCTTTTCAGGGGGCAACACCGGGGAGCTGTTTTTT
>TRBV5-1|NA|TRBJ1-3|NA
CASSEGLSGNTIYF
TGCGCCAGCAGCGAGGGCCTCTCTGGAAACACCATATATTTT
>TRBV5-1|NA|TRBJ2-1|NA
CASSSTGARNEQFF
TGCGCCAGCAGCTCAACGGGAGCCCGAAATGAGCAGTTCTTC
>TRBV5-1|NA|TRBJ2-5|TRBD2
CASEEAGAETQYF
TGCGCCAGCGAGGAAGCGGGAGCAGAGACCCAGTACTTC
>TRBV2|NA|TRBJ1-1|NA
CASSHLEPWNTEAFF
TGTGCCAGCAGTCACTTAGAGCCCTGGAACACTGAAGCTTTCTTT
>TRBV4-2|NA|TRBJ2-1|TRBD2
CASSRTSGGVNEQFF
TGTGCCAGCAGCCGGACTAGCGGGGGGGTAAATGAGCAGTTCTTC
>TRBV28|NA|TRBJ1-4|NA
CASSLVVVNEKLFF
TGTGCCAGCAGTTTAGTTGTAGTGAATGAAAAACTGTTTTTT
>TRBV19|NA|TRBJ2-1|TRBD1
CASSTGTERGNNEQFF
TGTGCCAGTAGTACCGGGACAGAAAGGGGTAACAATGAGCAGTTCTTC
>TRBV28|NA|TRBJ2-7|TRBD2
CASSSFTGLAGVTSYEQYF
TGTGCCAGCAGTTCTTTTACCGGCCTAGCGGGGGTAACCTCCTACGAGCAGTACTTC
>TRBV29-1|NA|TRBJ2-7|NA
CSVGGNYEQYF
TGCAGCGTAGGCGGAAACTACGAGCAGTACTTC
>TRBV27|NA|TRBJ1-2|NA
CASRRTGAGYGYTF
TGTGCCAGCAGACGGACGGGAGCGGGCTATGGCTACACCTTC
>TRBV6-2/TRBV6-3|NA|TRBJ1-1|NA
CASSPREAGGTEAFF
TGTGCCAGCAGTCCCAGGGAGGCCGGGGGCACTGAAGCTTTCTTT
>TRBV28|NA|TRBJ1-5|NA
CASSSGIWSNQPQHF
TGTGCCAGCAGTTCAGGAATCTGGAGCAATCAGCCCCAGCATTTT
>TRBV5-1|NA|TRBJ1-6|TRBD1
CASSFGTGGENSPLHF
TGCGCCAGCAGCTTCGGGACAGGGGGCGAGAATTCACCCCTCCACTTT
>TRBV6-5|NA|TRBJ1-3|NA
CASSYSQILSGNTIYF
TGTGCCAGCAGTTACTCGCAGATTCTCTCTGGAAACACCATATATTTT
>TRBV19|NA|TRBJ2-1|NA
CASSISPWVSPNEQFF
TGTGCCAGTAGTATATCCCCTTGGGTTAGCCCGAATGAGCAGTTCTTC
>TRBV28|NA|TRBJ1-5|NA
CASSFYRSYSNQPQHF
TGTGCCAGCAGTTTTTATAGATCTTATAGCAATCAGCCCCAGCATTTT
>TRBV5-1|NA|TRBJ1-6|TRBD1
CASSLERQGYNSPLHF
TGCGCCAGCAGCTTGGAAAGACAGGGGTACAATTCACCCCTCCACTTT
>TRBV7-3|NA|TRBJ2-2|TRBD2
CASSSTSGHTGELFF
TGTGCCAGCAGCTCCACTAGCGGGCACACCGGGGAGCTGTTTTTT
>TRBV9|NA|TRBJ2-1|TRBD2
CASSASGSLGNEQFF
TGTGCCAGCAGCGCTAGCGGGAGCCTCGGGAATGAGCAGTTCTTC
>TRBV25-1|NA|TRBJ2-7|TRBD2
CASSSGGARGRYF
TGTGCCAGCAGCTCCGGGGGGGCCCGTGGGCGGTACTTC
>TRBV28|NA|TRBJ1-2|NA
CASSLPGNGYTF
TGTGCCAGCAGTTTACCCGGGAACGGCTACACCTTC
>TRBV4-3|once|TRBJ1-2|NA
CASSQQVPGLAYGYTF
TGCGCCAGCAGCCAACAGGTCCCAGGGCTGGCCTATGGCTACACCTTC
>TRBV18|once|TRBJ2-7|NA
CASSQPTSPYEQYF
TGTGCCAGCTCACAACCGACAAGCCCCTACGAGCAGTACTTC
>TRBV9|NA|TRBJ1-2|TRBD1
CATTGAGNYGYTF
TGTGCCACAACAGGGGCGGGGAACTATGGCTACACCTTC
>TRBV15|NA|TRBJ2-1|TRBD2
CATRRDRGGYNEQFF
TGTGCCACCCGGCGCGATCGCGGGGGTTACAATGAGCAGTTCTTC